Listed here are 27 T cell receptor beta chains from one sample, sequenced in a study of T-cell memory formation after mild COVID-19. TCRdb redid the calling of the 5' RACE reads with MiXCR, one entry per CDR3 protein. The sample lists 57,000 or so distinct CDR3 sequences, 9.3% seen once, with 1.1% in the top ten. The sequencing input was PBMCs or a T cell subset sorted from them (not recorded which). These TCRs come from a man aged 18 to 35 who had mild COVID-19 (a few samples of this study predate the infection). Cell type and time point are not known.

The CDR3 bases are TGTGCCAGCAGTGATAGGGACTGGGACACCGGGGAGCTGTTTTTT. This gives the protein CASSDRDWDTGELFF. The chain combines TRBV6-1 with TRBJ2-2; possible D gene TRBD2, 6 bases. With 3 bases removed from V and 3 bases from J, the gap between germline ends came to 11 bases. The length of the CDR3 is 15 residues. Germline lookup yields CDR1 MNHNS and CDR2 SASEGT.

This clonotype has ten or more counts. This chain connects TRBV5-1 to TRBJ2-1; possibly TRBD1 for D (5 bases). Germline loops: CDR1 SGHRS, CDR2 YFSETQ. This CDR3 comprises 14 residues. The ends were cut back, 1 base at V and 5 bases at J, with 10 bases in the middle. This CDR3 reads CASSLIGQDNEQFF. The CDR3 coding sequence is TGCGCCAGCAGCTTGATTGGACAAGACAATGAGCAGTTCTTC.

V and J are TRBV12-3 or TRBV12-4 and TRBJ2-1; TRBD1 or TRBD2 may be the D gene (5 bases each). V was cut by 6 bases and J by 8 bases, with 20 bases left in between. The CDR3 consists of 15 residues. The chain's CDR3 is CASSRRGEPGDEQFF. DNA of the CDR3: TGTGCCAGCAGCCGCCGAGGGGAGCCCGGTGATGAGCAGTTCTTC.

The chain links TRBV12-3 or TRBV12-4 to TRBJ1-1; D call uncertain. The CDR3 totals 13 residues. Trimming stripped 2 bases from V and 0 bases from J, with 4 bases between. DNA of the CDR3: TGTGCCAGCAGTTTATACCTGAACACTGAAGCTTTCTTT. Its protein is CASSLYLNTEAFF.

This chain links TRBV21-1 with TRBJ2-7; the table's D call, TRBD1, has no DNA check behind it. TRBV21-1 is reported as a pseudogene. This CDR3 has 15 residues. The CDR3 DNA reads TGTGCCAGCAGCAAGGCGGGGCGAAGCTCCTACGAGCAGTACGTC. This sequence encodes CASSKAGRSSYEQYV.

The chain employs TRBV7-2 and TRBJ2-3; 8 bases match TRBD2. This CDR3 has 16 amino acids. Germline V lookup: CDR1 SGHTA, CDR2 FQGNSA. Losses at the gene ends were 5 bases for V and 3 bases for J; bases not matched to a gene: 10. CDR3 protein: CASSPRVQRGTDTQYF. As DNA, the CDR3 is TGTGCCAGCAGCCCCCGAGTCCAGCGGGGGACAGATACGCAGTATTTT.

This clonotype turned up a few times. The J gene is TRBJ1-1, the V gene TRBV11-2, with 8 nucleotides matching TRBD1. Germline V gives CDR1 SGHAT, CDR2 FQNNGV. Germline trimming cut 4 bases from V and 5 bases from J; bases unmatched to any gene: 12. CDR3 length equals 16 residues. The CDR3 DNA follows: TGTGCCAGCAGCTCGACGAGACAGGGGTGGGGGACTGAAGCTTTCTTT. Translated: CASSSTRQGWGTEAFF.

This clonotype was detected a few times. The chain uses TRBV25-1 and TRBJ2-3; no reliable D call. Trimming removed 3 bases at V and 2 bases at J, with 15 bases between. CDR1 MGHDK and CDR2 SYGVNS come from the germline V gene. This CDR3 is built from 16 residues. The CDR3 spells CASSDARSFPTDTQYF. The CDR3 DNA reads TGTGCCAGCAGTGATGCGAGGTCCTTCCCCACAGATACGCAGTATTTT.

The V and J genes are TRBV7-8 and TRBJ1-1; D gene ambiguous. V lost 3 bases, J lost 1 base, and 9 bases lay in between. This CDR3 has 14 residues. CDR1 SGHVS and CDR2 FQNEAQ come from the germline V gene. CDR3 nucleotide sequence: TGTGCCAGCAGCTTGAACCCGAGGAACACTGAAGCTTTCTTT. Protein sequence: CASSLNPRNTEAFF.

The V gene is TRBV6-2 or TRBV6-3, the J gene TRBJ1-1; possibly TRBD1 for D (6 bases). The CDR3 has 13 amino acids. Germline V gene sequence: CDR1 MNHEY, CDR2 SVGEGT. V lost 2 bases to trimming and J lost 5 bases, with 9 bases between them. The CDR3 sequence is CASSYPGTTEAFF. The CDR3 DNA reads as TGTGCCAGCAGTTACCCCGGGACAACTGAAGCTTTCTTT.

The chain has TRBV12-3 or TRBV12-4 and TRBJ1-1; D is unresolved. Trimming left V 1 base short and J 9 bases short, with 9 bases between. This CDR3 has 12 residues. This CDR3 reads CASSLVLQKAFF. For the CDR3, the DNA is TGTGCCAGCAGTTTAGTATTACAGAAAGCTTTCTTT.

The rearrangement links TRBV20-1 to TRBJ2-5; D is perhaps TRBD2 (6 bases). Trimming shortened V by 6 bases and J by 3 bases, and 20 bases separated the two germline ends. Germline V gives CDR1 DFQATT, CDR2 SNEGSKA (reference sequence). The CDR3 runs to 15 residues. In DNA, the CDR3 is TGCAGTGCAACCCGGCCGGGACTCCCGAAAGAGACCCAGTACTTC. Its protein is CSATRPGLPKETQYF.

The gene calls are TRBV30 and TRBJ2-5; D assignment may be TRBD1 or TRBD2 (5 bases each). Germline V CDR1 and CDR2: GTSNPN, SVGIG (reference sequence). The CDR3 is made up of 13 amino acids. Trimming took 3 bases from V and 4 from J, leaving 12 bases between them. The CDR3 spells CAWSPSGAETQYF. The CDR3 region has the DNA TGTGCCTGGAGCCCTTCCGGGGCAGAGACCCAGTACTTC.

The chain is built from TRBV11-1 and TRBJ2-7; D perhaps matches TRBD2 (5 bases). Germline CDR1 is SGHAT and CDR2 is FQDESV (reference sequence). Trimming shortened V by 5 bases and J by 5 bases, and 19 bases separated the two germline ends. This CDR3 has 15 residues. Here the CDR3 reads CASSLSGQKRDEQYV. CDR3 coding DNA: TGTGCCAGCAGCCTGAGTGGGCAGAAGAGGGACGAGCAGTACGTC.

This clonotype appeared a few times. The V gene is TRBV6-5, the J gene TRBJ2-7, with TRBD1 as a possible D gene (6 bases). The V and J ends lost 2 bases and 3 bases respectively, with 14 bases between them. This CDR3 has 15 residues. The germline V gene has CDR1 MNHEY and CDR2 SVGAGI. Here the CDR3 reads CASSYSATGSYEQYF. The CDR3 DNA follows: TGTGCCAGCAGTTACAGTGCTACAGGGAGCTACGAGCAGTACTTC.

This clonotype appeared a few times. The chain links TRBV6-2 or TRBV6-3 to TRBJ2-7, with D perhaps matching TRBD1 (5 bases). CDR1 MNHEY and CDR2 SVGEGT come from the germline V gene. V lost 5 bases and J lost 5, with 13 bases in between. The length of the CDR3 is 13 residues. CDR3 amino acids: CASSHQGTHEQYV. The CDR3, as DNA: TGTGCCAGCAGTCATCAGGGTACCCACGAGCAGTACGTC.

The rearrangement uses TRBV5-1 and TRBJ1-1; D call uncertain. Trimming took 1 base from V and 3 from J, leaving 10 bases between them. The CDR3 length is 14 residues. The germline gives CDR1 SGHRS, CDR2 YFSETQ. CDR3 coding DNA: TGCGCCAGCAGCTTGTTTTCGGCGGACACTGAAGCTTTCTTT. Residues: CASSLFSADTEAFF.

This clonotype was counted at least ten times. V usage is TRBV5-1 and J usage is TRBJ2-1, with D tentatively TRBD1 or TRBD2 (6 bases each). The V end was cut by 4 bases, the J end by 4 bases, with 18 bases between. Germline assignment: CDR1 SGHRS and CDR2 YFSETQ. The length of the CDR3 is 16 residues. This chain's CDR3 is CASSPRGDSGYNEQFF. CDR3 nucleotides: TGCGCCAGCAGCCCGAGGGGGGACTCAGGGTACAATGAGCAGTTCTTC.

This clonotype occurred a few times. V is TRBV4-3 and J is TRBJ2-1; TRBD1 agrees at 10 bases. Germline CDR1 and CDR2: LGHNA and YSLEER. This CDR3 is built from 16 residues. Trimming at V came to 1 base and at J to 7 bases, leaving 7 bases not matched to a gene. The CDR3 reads CASSQVGDRGRNEQFF. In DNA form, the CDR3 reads TGCGCCAGCAGCCAAGTGGGTGACAGGGGGCGAAATGAGCAGTTCTTC.

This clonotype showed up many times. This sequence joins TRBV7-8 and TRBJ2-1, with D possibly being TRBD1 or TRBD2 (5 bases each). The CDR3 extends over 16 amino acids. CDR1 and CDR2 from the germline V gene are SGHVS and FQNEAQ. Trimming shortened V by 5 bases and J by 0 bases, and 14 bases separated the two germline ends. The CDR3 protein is CASSPKGTSSYNEQFF. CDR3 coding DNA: TGTGCCAGCAGCCCAAAGGGGACGAGCTCCTACAATGAGCAGTTCTTC. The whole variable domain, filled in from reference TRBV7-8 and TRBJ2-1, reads GAGVSQSPRYKVAKRGQDVALRCDPISGHVSLFWYQQALGQGPEFLTYFQNEAQLDKSGLPSDRFFAERPEGSVSTLKIQRTQQEDSAVYLCASSPKGTSSYNEQFFGPGTRLTVL.

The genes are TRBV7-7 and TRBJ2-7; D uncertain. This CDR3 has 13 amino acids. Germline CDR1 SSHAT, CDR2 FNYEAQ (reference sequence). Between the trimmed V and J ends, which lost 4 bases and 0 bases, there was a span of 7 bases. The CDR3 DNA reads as TGTGCCAGCAGCTCCGCTCCCTCCTACGAGCAGTACTTC. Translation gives CASSSAPSYEQYF.

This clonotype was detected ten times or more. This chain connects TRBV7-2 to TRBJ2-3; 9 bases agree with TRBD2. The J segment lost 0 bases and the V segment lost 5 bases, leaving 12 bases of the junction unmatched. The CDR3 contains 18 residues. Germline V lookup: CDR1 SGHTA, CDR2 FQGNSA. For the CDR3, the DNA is TGTGCCAGCAGCCTTATGGTAGCGGGGGACTCTAGCACAGATACGCAGTATTTT. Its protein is CASSLMVAGDSSTDTQYF. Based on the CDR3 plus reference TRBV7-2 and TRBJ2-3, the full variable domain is GAGVSQSPSNKVTEKGKDVELRCDPISGHTALYWYRQSLGQGLEFLIYFQGNSAPDKSGLPSDRFSAERTGGSVSTLTIQRTQQEDSAVYLCASSLMVAGDSSTDTQYFGPGTRLTVL.

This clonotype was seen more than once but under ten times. The CDR3 DNA reads TGTGCCAGCAGCTTAGACGGCGGTACAAGGAATTCACCCCTCCACTTT. As protein: CASSLDGGTRNSPLHF. This chain links TRBV7-2 with TRBJ1-6; D ambiguous. Germline CDR1 SGHTA, CDR2 FQGNSA. The ends were cut back, 1 base at V and 7 bases at J, with 14 bases in the middle. This CDR3 contains 16 residues.

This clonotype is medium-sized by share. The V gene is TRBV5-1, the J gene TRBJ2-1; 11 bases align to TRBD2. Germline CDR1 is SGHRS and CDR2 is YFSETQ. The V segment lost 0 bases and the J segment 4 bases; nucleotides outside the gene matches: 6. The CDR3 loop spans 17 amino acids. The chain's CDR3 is CASSLAPLAGGYNEQFF. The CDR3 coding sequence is TGCGCCAGCAGCTTGGCCCCCCTAGCGGGGGGTTACAATGAGCAGTTCTTC.

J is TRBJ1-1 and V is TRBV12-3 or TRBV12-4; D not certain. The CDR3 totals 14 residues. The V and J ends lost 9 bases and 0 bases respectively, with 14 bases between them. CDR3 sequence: CASTGRTMNTEAFF. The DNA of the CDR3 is TGTGCCAGTACCGGTCGGACGATGAACACTGAAGCTTTCTTT.

The CDR3 spells CASPEQKHQPQHF. As DNA, the CDR3 is TGTGCCAGCCCCGAACAGAAACATCAGCCCCAGCATTTT. The chain has TRBV7-9 and TRBJ1-5, with D uncertain. This CDR3 region has 13 residues. The germline gives CDR1 SEHNR, CDR2 FQNEAQ (reference sequence). Trimming removed 8 bases from V and 5 bases from J, with 13 bases in between.

DNA for the CDR3: TGTGCCAGCAGTTACGGAGACAGGGGGCCACAAGAGACCCAGTACTTC. This sequence encodes CASSYGDRGPQETQYF. This chain joins TRBV6-6 and TRBJ2-5; 10 positions match TRBD1. The CDR3 runs to 16 residues. Germline assignment: CDR1 MNHNY and CDR2 SVGAGI (reference sequence). V was pared by 2 bases and J by 2 bases, with 5 bases of the junction left unmatched.